This T cell receptor beta chain derives from a study of T cell clonotyping in hematopoietic cell transplantation. Stated time point: recipient sample about 28 days before transplant, after cytoreduction. Here immunoSEQ multiplex PCR was the method, and the copy in TCRdb shows in-frame clones only, minus some. The table lists tens of thousands of clones, roughly 88% of them singletons, with about a quarter in the top ten. Trimming took off 3 bases at V and 10 bases at J, with 16 bases between the two ends. The CDR3 runs to 15 residues. The germline V gene encodes CDR1 MNHEY and CDR2 SVGAGI. The receptor was derived from a woman aged 55-69 years with acute myeloid leukemia. Some clones in this sample may be carry-over from other donors' samples. The specimen comprised peripheral blood mononuclear cells, sampled before stem cell transplant. The V and J genes are TRBV6-5 and TRBJ1-6; D remains unclear. CDR3 coding DNA: TGTGCCAGCAGTTATGGGCAGAGCCCCAGGTCACCCCTCCACTTT. It yields the protein CASSYGQSPRSPLHF.